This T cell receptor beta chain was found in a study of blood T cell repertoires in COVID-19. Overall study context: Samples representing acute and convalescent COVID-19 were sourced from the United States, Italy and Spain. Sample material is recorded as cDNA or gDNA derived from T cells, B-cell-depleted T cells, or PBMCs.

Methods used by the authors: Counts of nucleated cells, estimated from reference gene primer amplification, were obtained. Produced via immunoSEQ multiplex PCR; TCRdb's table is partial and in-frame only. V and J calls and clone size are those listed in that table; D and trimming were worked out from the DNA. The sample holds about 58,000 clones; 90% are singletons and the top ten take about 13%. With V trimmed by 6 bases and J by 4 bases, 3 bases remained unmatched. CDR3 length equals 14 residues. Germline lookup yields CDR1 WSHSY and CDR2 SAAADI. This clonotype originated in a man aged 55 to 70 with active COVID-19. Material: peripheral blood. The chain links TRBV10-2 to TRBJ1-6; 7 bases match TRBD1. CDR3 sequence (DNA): TGCGCCAGCAGCATGGGACAGTATAATTCACCCCTCCACTTT. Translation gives CASSMGQYNSPLHF.